What follows are 24 T cell receptor beta chains derived from one specimen sequenced in a study of PD-1 blockade in mismatch repair-deficient tumors. TCRdb's copy holds only in-frame clones and misses some; the assay was immunoSEQ multiplex PCR. The data hold 55,000 to 85,000 clones, with almost 80% observed a single time. This specimen was peripheral blood, taken 2 weeks after starting pembrolizumab. Every receptor here comes from an adult with mismatch repair-deficient cancer.

The rearrangement links TRBV2 to TRBJ2-5, with D tentatively TRBD1 (6 bases). The germline CDR1 and CDR2 sequences are SNHLY and FYNNEI. CDR3 length: 14 residues. V was shortened by 4 bases and J by 3 bases, with 12 bases between the two germline ends. Here the CDR3 reads CASSGTAHKETQYF. CDR3 in DNA: TGTGCCAGCAGTGGGACAGCACATAAAGAGACCCAGTACTTC.

This clone was recorded a few times. This rearrangement joins TRBV19 to TRBJ2-6; D might be TRBD2 (5 bases). The CDR3 is 14 amino acids. Trimming removed 7 bases at V and 2 bases at J, with 9 bases between. CDR1 and CDR2 from the germline V gene are LNHDA and SQIVND (reference sequence). CDR3 residues: CASNEGTGANVLTF. In DNA form, the CDR3 reads TGTGCCAGTAATGAGGGAACTGGGGCCAACGTCCTGACTTTC.

The V gene is TRBV10-1, the J gene TRBJ1-1; 7 nucleotides line up with TRBD1. Germline V gives CDR1 WNHNN, CDR2 SYGVQD (reference sequence). V shed 0 bases and J 7 bases; nucleotides not matched to a gene: 5. The CDR3 sequence is 14 residues long. The CDR3 loop reads CASSESTTGIEAFF. DNA of the CDR3: TGCGCCAGCAGTGAGTCGACGACAGGGATTGAAGCTTTCTTT.

J is TRBJ2-7 and V is TRBV11-2; TRBD2 matches 10 bases. This CDR3 region has 17 residues. J was trimmed by 0 bases and V by 1 base; bases with no gene match: 6. Per germline, CDR1 SGHAT and CDR2 FQNNGV. CDR3 protein: CASSLGTSGIGSYEQYF. The CDR3 DNA follows: TGTGCCAGCAGCTTAGGGACTAGCGGAATAGGCTCCTACGAGCAGTACTTC.

J is TRBJ2-2 and V is TRBV15; weak D call: TRBD1 (6 bases). The CDR3 spans 15 residues. The V end lost 1 base, the J end lost 4 bases, and 10 bases lay between the germline ends. Germline V gene sequence: CDR1 LNHNV, CDR2 YYDKDF (reference sequence). CDR3 loop: CATSRGGQVTGELFF. The DNA of the CDR3 is TGTGCCACCAGCAGAGGGGGACAAGTCACCGGGGAGCTGTTTTTT.

This rearrangement joins TRBV5-8 to TRBJ1-5, with D uncertain. Trimming removed 5 bases at V and 2 bases at J, with 11 bases between. The CDR3 contains 14 residues. The V gene's germline CDR1 is SGHTS and CDR2 YDEGEE. DNA of the CDR3: TGTGCCAGCAGAGACGGCGGGGGCAATCAGCCCCAGCATTTT. It is translated as CASRDGGGNQPQHF.

The DNA for the CDR3 is TGTGCCAGCAGTCAGGCTGGGGGCAATCAGCCCCAGCATTTT. Residues: CASSQAGGNQPQHF. The gene calls are TRBV6-1 and TRBJ1-5; D gene uncertain. The CDR3 is 14 amino acids. Germline assignment: CDR1 MNHNS and CDR2 SASEGT. The V end lost 5 bases, the J end lost 2 bases, and 10 bases lay between the germline ends.

The chain is built from TRBV30 and TRBJ1-2, with D possibly TRBD1 on 5 matching bases. This CDR3 is built from 15 residues. Germline CDR1 and CDR2: GTSNPN and SVGIG (reference sequence). Trimming removed 0 bases from V and 8 bases from J, with 19 bases in between. CDR3 in amino acids: CAWSVRQGELNGYTF. In DNA form, the CDR3 reads TGTGCCTGGAGTGTAAGGCAAGGGGAGCTGAACGGCTACACCTTC.

The V and J genes are TRBV7-9 and TRBJ2-3; D unclear. Germline assignment: CDR1 SEHNR and CDR2 FQNEAQ (reference sequence). The ends were cut back, 5 bases at V and 0 bases at J, with 6 bases in the middle. CDR3 length: 13 residues. This CDR3 is CASSVTSTDTQYF. The CDR3 region has the DNA TGTGCCAGCAGCGTGACAAGCACAGATACGCAGTATTTT.

This clone showed up just once. The rearrangement uses TRBV2 and TRBJ2-5; no definite D call. This CDR3 is built from 14 residues. Germline V gives CDR1 SNHLY, CDR2 FYNNEI. V gave up 1 base and J gave up 7 bases, with 13 bases separating them. CDR3 region: CASSEGVGRATQYF. CDR3 in DNA: TGTGCCAGCAGTGAAGGGGTAGGAAGAGCGACCCAGTACTTC.

The gene calls are TRBV7-9 and TRBJ2-5, with TRBD1 identical over 8 bases. The germline CDR1 and CDR2 sequences are SEHNR and FQNEAQ (reference sequence). Trimming took 4 bases from V and 5 from J; bases not matched to a gene: 9. The CDR3 has 15 residues. The chain's CDR3 is CASSSRQGRLETQYF. The DNA for the CDR3 is TGTGCCAGCAGCTCCCGACAGGGGCGCCTGGAGACCCAGTACTTC.

V is TRBV7-3 and J is TRBJ2-5; tentative D call: TRBD1 (7 bases). The CDR3 totals 17 residues. V was trimmed by 5 bases and J by 3 bases, leaving 22 bases between them. The germline V gene has CDR1 SGHTA and CDR2 FQGTGA. CDR3 nucleotide sequence: TGTGCCAGCAGCGCATATGGCGGGACAGTCGAAGAAGAGACCCAGTACTTC. Its protein is CASSAYGGTVEEETQYF. The whole variable domain, filled in from reference TRBV7-3 and TRBJ2-5, reads GAGVSQTPSNKVTEKGKYVELRCDPISGHTALYWYRQSLGQGPEFLIYFQGTGAADDSGLPNDRFFAVRPEGSVSTLKIQRTERGDSAVYLCASSAYGGTVEEETQYFGPGTRLLVL.

Here the CDR3 reads CASSEAHDENIQYF. In DNA, the CDR3 is TGTGCCAGCAGTGAAGCGCACGACGAAAACATTCAGTACTTC. The chain has TRBV6-1 and TRBJ2-4; the D is unclear. The CDR3 loop spans 14 amino acids. V was pared by 0 bases and J by 5 bases, with 8 bases between. The germline CDR1 and CDR2 sequences are MNHNS and SASEGT.

The DNA of the CDR3 is TGTGCCACCGGGGGACAGTTCCTTACTAATGAAAAACTGTTTTTT. The encoded protein is CATGGQFLTNEKLFF. The J gene is TRBJ1-4, the V gene TRBV28; 7 bases agree with TRBD1. Germline values: CDR1 MDHEN, CDR2 SYDVKM. This CDR3 has 15 residues. V lost 10 bases, J lost 2 bases, and 10 bases stayed unmatched.

J is TRBJ2-2 and V is TRBV15; the D is unclear. Germline CDR1 is LNHNV and CDR2 is YYDKDF (reference sequence). The CDR3 has 14 residues. Trimming took off 1 base at V and 1 base at J, with 4 bases between the two ends. The CDR3, as DNA: TGTGCCACCAGCAGAGGGATGAACACCGGGGAGCTGTTTTTT. Translation gives CATSRGMNTGELFF.

This chain uses TRBV19 with TRBJ2-7, with TRBD1 identical over 9 bases. The germline V gene has CDR1 LNHDA and CDR2 SQIVND (reference sequence). This CDR3 is built from 13 residues. The junction had 4 bases not matched to a gene; V was cut back by 7 bases and J by 3 bases. Here the CDR3 DNA reads TGTGCCAGTACCACGGGACAGGGCTACGAGCAGTACTTC. Protein sequence: CASTTGQGYEQYF.

This chain uses TRBV30 with TRBJ1-2, with TRBD1 as a possible D gene (5 bases). The V and J ends lost 2 bases and 1 base respectively, with 8 bases between them. CDR3 length equals 13 residues. CDR1 and CDR2 (germline): GTSNPN, SVGIG (reference sequence). The DNA for the CDR3 is TGTGCCTGGAGTACCGGGGGTAACTATGGCTACACCTTC. It codes for CAWSTGGNYGYTF.

J is TRBJ2-7 and V is TRBV5-4, with 8 nucleotides matching TRBD2. Germline values: CDR1 SGHNT, CDR2 YYREEE (reference sequence). V lost 4 bases, J lost 1 base, and 7 bases stayed unmatched. This CDR3 is 15 amino acids long. The CDR3 reads CASSPGLADSYEQYF. CDR3 in DNA: TGTGCCAGCAGCCCCGGACTAGCCGATTCCTACGAGCAGTACTTC.

The chain carries TRBV2 and TRBJ1-1; the D is unclear. The CDR3 totals 13 residues. Per germline, CDR1 SNHLY and CDR2 FYNNEI. V lost 8 bases and J 2 bases, leaving 12 bases between the germline ends. The CDR3 sequence: CASQNPENTEAFF. The DNA for the CDR3 is TGTGCCAGCCAAAATCCGGAAAACACTGAAGCTTTCTTT.

The J gene is TRBJ2-2, the V gene TRBV7-3; 13 nucleotides align to TRBD2. This CDR3 is built from 18 residues. Per germline, CDR1 SGHTA and CDR2 FQGTGA. Losses at the gene ends were 5 bases for V and 5 bases for J; bases not matched to a gene: 11. As DNA, the CDR3 is TGTGCCAGCAGCCAAGGGACTAGCGGGACTCGTCGGACCGGGGAGCTGTTTTTT. This encodes CASSQGTSGTRRTGELFF.

The CDR3 loop is CASNKGQGRTEAFF. The DNA for the CDR3 is TGTGCCAGCAACAAGGGGCAGGGGCGGACTGAAGCTTTCTTT. This rearrangement joins TRBV6-5 to TRBJ1-1; a possible D gene is TRBD1 (6 bases). V was trimmed by 7 bases and J by 5 bases, leaving 17 bases between them. The CDR3 sequence is 14 residues long. Germline-derived CDR1 and CDR2 are MNHEY and SVGAGI.

This clone was seen once. The genes are TRBV29-1 and TRBJ1-1, with 7 bases lining up with TRBD1. The V gene end was trimmed by 3 bases and the J gene end by 0 bases; junction bases not matched to a gene: 1. The germline V gene has CDR1 SQVTM and CDR2 ANQGSEA. The length of the CDR3 is 13 residues. The CDR3 DNA is TGCAGCGTTGACAGGGGGTTGAACACTGAAGCTTTCTTT. This gives the protein CSVDRGLNTEAFF.

The chain has TRBV9 and TRBJ2-5, with 7 bases fitting TRBD2. This CDR3 has 14 residues. The V gene's germline CDR1 is SGDLS and CDR2 YYNGEE. With V trimmed by 0 bases and J by 5 bases, 4 bases remained unmatched. The CDR3 DNA reads as TGTGCCAGCAGCGTAGGGACTAGAGGGGAGACCCAGTACTTC. The encoded protein is CASSVGTRGETQYF.

Concerning this clone: Relative to the germline gene, one junction end is altered; a read error may explain this. The chain uses TRBV6-6 and TRBJ1-1, with TRBD1 identical over 8 bases. The germline V gene has CDR1 MNHNY and CDR2 SVGAGI (reference sequence). This CDR3 has 12 amino acids. CDR3 nucleotides: TGTGCCAGCAGTTACAACAGACAGGGGTTGGTCTTT. It translates to CASSYNRQGLVF.